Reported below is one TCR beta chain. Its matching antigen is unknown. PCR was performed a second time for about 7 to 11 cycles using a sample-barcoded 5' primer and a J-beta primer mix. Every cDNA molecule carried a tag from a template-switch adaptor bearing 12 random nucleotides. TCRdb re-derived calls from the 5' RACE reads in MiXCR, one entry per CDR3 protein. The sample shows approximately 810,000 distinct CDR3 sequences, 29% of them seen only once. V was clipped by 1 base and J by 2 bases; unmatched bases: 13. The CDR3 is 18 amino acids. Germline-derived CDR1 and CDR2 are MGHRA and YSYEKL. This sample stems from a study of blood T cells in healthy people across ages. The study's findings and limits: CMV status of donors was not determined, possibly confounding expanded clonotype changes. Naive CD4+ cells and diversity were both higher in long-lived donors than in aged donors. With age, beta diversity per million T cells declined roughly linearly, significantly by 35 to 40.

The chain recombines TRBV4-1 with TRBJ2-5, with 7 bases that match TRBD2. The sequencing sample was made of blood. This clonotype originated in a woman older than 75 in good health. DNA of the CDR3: TGCGCCAGCAGCCAAGTGGAAGCGGGGAATTGGAAACAAGAGACCCAGTACTTC. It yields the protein CASSQVEAGNWKQETQYF.